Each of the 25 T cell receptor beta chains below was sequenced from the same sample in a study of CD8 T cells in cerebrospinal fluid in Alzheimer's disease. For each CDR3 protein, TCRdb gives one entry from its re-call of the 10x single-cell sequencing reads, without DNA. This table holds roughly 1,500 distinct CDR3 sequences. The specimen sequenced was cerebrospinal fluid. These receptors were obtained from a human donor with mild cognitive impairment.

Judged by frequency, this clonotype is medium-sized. The CDR3 sequence: CASSQSGGKNIQYF. The chain combines TRBV4-3 with TRBJ2-4; TCRdb's D call, TRBD1, is unchecked because there is no DNA. The germline V gene has CDR1 LGHNA and CDR2 YSLEER. The CDR3 runs to 14 residues.

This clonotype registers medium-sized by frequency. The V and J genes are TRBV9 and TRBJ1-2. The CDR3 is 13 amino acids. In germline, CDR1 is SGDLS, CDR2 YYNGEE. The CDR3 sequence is CASSPAWDYGYTF.

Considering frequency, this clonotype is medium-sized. This CDR3 reads CASSRSDSSYEQYF. This chain joins TRBV5-4 and TRBJ2-7; TCRdb lists TRBD2, though no DNA is available to test this call. Germline V gene lookup returns CDR1 SGHNT and CDR2 YYREEE (reference sequence). The CDR3 contains 14 residues.

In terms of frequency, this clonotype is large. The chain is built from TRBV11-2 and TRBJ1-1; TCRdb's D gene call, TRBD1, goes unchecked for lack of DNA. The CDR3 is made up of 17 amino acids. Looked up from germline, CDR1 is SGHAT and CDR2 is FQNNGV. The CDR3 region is CASSSESGTGMNTEAFF.

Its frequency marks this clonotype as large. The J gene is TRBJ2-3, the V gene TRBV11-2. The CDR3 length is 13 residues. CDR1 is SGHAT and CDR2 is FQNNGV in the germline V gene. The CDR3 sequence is CASSFPSTDTQYF.

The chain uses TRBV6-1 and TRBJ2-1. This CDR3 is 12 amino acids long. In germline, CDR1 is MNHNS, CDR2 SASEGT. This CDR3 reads CASREAYNEQFF.

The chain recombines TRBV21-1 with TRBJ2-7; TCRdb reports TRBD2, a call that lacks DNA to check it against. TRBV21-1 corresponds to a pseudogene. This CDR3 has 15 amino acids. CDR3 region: CASSKAGRACYEQYF.

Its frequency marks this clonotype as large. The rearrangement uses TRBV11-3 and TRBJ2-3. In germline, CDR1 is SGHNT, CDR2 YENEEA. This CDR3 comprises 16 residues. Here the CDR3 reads CASSFGLADSTDTQYF.

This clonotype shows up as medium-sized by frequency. Here the CDR3 reads CASSLGQFNEKLFF. This rearrangement joins TRBV7-9 to TRBJ1-4; the D call of TRBD1 rests on TCRdb alone, since no DNA is present to check it. The CDR3 loop spans 14 amino acids. The germline V gene encodes CDR1 SEHNR and CDR2 FQNEAQ (reference sequence). The whole variable domain, filled in from reference TRBV7-9 and TRBJ1-4, reads DTGVSQNPRHKITKRGQNVTFRCDPISEHNRLYWYRQTLGQGPEFLTYFQNEAQLEKSRLLSDRFSAERPKGSFSTLEIQRTEQGDSAMYLCASSLGQFNEKLFFGSGTQLSVL.

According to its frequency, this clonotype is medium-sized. The CDR3 reads CSVDSAPDRFNYGYTF. The chain combines TRBV29-1 with TRBJ1-2; TCRdb lists TRBD1, though no DNA is available to test this call. Germline loops: CDR1 SQVTM, CDR2 ANQGSEA. This CDR3 has 16 residues.

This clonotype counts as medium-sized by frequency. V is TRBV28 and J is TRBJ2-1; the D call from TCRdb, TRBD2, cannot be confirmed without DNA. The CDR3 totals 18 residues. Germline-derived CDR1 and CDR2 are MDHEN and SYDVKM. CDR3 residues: CASSHRTSGGAGYNEQFF.

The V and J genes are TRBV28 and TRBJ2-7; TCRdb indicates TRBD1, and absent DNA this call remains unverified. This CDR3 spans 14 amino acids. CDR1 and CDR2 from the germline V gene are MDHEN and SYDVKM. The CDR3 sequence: CASIRRGRPVEQYF.

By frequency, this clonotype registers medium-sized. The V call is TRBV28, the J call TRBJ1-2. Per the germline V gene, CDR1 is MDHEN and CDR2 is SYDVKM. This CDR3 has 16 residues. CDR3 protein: CASSLPRGGDNYGYTF.

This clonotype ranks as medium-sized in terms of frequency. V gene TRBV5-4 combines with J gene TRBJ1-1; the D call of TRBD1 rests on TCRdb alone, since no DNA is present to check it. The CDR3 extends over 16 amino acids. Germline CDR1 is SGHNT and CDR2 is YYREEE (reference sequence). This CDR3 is CASSLRGGAMNTEAFF. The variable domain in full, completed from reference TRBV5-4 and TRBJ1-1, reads ETGVTQSPTHLIKTRGQQVTLRCSSQSGHNTVSWYQQALGQGPQFIFQYYREEENGRGNFPPRFSGLQFPNYSSELNVNALELDDSALYLCASSLRGGAMNTEAFFGQGTRLTVV.

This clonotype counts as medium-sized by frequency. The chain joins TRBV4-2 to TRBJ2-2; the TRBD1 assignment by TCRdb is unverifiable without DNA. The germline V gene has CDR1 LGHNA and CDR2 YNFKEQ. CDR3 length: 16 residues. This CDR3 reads CASSQVGQGALGELFF.

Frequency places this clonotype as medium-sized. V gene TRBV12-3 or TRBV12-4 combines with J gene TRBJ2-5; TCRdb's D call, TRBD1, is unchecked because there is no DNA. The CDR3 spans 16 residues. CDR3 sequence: CASSSLPWGQGQTQYF.

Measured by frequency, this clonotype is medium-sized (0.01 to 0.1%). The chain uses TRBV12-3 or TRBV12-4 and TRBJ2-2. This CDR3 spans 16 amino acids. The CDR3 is CASSLEGIPNTGELFF.

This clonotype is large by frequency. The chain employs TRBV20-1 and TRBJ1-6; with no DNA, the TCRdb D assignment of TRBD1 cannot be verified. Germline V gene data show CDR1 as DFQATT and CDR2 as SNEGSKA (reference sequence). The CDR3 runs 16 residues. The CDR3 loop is CSARPNVAGFNSPLHF.

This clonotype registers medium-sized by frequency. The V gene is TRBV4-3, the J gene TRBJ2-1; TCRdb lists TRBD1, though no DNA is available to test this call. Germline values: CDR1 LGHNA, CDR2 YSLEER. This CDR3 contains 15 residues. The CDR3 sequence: CASSLYRQGWNEQFF.

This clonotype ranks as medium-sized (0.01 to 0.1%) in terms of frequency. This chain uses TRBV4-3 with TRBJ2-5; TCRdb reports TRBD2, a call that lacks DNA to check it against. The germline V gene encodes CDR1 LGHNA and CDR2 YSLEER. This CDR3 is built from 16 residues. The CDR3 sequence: CASSQDARSREETQYF.

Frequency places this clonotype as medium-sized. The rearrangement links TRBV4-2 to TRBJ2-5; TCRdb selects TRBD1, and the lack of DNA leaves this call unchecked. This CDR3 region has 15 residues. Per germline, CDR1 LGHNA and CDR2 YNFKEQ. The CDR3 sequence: CASSQVDSYQETQYF.

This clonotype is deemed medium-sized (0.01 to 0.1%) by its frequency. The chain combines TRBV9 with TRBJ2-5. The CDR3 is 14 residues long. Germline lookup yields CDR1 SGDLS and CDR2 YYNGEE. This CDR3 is CASSVDTNQETQYF.

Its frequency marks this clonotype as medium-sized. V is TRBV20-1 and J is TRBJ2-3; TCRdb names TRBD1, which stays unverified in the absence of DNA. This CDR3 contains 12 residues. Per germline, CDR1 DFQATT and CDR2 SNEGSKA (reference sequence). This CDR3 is CSVRVSSDTQYF.

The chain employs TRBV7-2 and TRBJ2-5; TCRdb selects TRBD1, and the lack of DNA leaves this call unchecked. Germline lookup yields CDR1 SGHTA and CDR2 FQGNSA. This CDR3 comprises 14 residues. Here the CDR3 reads CASSYGTGVSTQYF.

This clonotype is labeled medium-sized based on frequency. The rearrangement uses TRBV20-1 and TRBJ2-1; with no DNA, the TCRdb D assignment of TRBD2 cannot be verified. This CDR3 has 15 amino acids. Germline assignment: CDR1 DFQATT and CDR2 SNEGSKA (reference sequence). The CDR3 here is CSARAGTRVVSEQFF.